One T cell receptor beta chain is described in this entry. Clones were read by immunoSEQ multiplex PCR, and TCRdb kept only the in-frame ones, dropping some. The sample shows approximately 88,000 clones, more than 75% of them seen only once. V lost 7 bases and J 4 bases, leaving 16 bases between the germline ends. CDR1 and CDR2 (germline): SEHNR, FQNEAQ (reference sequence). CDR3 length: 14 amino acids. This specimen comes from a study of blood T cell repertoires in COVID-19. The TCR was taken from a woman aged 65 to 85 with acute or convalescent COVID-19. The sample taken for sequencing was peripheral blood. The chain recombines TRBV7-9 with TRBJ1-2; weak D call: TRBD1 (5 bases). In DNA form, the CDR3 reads TGTGCCAGCACCTCTGCGGGGCGACTCTATGGCTACACCTTC. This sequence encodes CASTSAGRLYGYTF. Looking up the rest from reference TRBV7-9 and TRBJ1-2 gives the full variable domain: DTGVSQNPRHKITKRGQNVTFRCDPISEHNRLYWYRQTLGQGPEFLTYFQNEAQLEKSRLLSDRFSAERPKGSFSTLEIQRTEQGDSAMYLCASTSAGRLYGYTFGSGTRLTVV.